Below are 32 T cell receptor beta chains sequenced from a single sample in a study of cytomegalovirus exposure and HLA in healthy donors. TCRdb's copy holds only in-frame clones and misses some; the assay was immunoSEQ multiplex PCR. The sample yields some 49,000 clones, approximately 95% seen once. The specimen sequenced was PBMCs. These receptors were collected from a woman between 18 and 29 years old in good health and CMV-seropositive.

Only one count was recorded for this clone. The chain couples TRBV29-1 to TRBJ2-7; TRBD1 agrees at 10 bases. CDR3 length: 13 amino acids. Germline V gene data show CDR1 as SQVTM and CDR2 as ANQGSEA. Germline trimming cut 7 bases from V and 4 bases from J; bases unmatched to any gene: 7. The CDR3 is CSAGGQGSYEQYF. The CDR3 nucleotides are TGCAGCGCTGGGGGACAGGGGAGTTACGAGCAGTACTTC.

This chain connects TRBV28 to TRBJ2-7; a possible D gene is TRBD1 (6 bases). The CDR3 consists of 11 residues. V was pared by 10 bases and J by 3 bases, with 10 bases between. CDR1 and CDR2 (germline): MDHEN, SYDVKM. This CDR3 reads CATGQRYEQYF. For the CDR3, the DNA is TGTGCCACTGGACAGCGCTACGAGCAGTACTTC.

The V and J genes are TRBV7-2 and TRBJ1-3; TRBD1 is a possible D gene (6 bases). This CDR3 is built from 16 residues. V was shortened by 0 bases and J by 0 bases, with 9 bases between the two germline ends. Germline V gives CDR1 SGHTA, CDR2 FQGNSA. The chain's CDR3 is CASSLAGHPSGNTIYF. DNA for the CDR3: TGTGCCAGCAGCTTAGCGGGACACCCCTCTGGAAACACCATATATTTT.

The chain combines TRBV28 with TRBJ2-7; 7 bases map to TRBD1. The CDR3 contains 17 residues. Unmatched junction bases numbered 14, after V lost 6 bases and J lost 0 bases. From germline, CDR1 is MDHEN and CDR2 SYDVKM. CDR3 sequence reads: CASRPNYRDRHSYEQYF. The CDR3, as DNA: TGTGCCAGCAGGCCTAACTACCGGGACAGACACTCCTACGAGCAGTACTTC.

The chain employs TRBV19 and TRBJ2-1, with 8 positions matching TRBD2. CDR1 and CDR2 (germline): LNHDA, SQIVND (reference sequence). Trimming cost V 5 bases and J 8 bases; bases outside gene matches: 14. The CDR3 has 16 residues. CDR3 in amino acids: CASSPLFPAGEYEQFF. The CDR3 DNA reads as TGTGCCAGTAGTCCTCTTTTCCCAGCGGGAGAGTATGAGCAGTTCTTC.

This clone was detected a few times. CDR3 region: CSAAENTEAFF. In DNA form, the CDR3 reads TGCAGTGCGGCAGAGAACACTGAAGCTTTCTTT. The chain is built from TRBV20-1 and TRBJ1-1; D is uncertain. CDR1 is DFQATT and CDR2 is SNEGSKA in the germline V gene (reference sequence). The CDR3 totals 11 residues. Trimming pared 6 bases from V and 1 base from J, leaving 6 bases between.

The V call is TRBV5-1, the J call TRBJ2-6, with D possibly matching TRBD2 (6 bases). V lost 5 bases and J 2 bases, leaving 8 bases between the germline ends. In germline, CDR1 is SGHRS, CDR2 YFSETQ. This CDR3 region has 14 residues. The CDR3 nucleotides are TGCGCCAGCAGGGGACTTGCTGGGGCCAACGTCCTGACTTTC. Translation gives CASRGLAGANVLTF.

The chain employs TRBV9 and TRBJ2-7; 7 positions agree with TRBD2. This CDR3 region has 17 residues. In germline, CDR1 is SGDLS, CDR2 YYNGEE. The trim removed 2 bases at V and 5 bases at J, leaving 16 bases unmatched. This chain's CDR3 is CASSVSSGRNPLDEQYF. CDR3 nucleotides: TGTGCCAGCAGCGTCTCTAGCGGTCGTAACCCACTAGACGAGCAGTACTTC.

The J gene is TRBJ2-3, the V gene TRBV27; D call uncertain. Germline V gene data show CDR1 as MNHEY and CDR2 as SMNVEV (reference sequence). V was pared by 6 bases and J by 0 bases, with 7 bases between. The CDR3 consists of 13 residues. The CDR3 coding sequence is TGTGCCAGCAGCCTGGCAAGCACAGATACGCAGTATTTT. This gives the protein CASSLASTDTQYF.

V and J are TRBV28 and TRBJ2-7, with TRBD2 identical over 10 bases. This CDR3 spans 15 amino acids. In germline, CDR1 is MDHEN, CDR2 SYDVKM. V shed 3 bases and J 2 bases; nucleotides not matched to a gene: 4. The CDR3 spells CASSLAAGGPYEQYF. The CDR3 DNA reads as TGTGCCAGCAGTTTGGCAGCGGGAGGGCCCTACGAGCAGTACTTC.

This chain joins TRBV19 and TRBJ2-7; 11 nucleotides match TRBD2. This CDR3 spans 18 amino acids. The germline V gene encodes CDR1 LNHDA and CDR2 SQIVND (reference sequence). The V gene end was trimmed by 5 bases and the J gene end by 2 bases; junction bases not matched to a gene: 14. CDR3 in amino acids: CASSLRLAGFSSPYEQYF. CDR3 sequence (DNA): TGTGCCAGTAGTTTACGACTAGCGGGATTTTCTAGTCCCTACGAGCAGTACTTC. Based on the CDR3 plus reference TRBV19 and TRBJ2-7, the full variable domain is DGGITQSPKYLFRKEGQNVTLSCEQNLNHDAMYWYRQDPGQGLRLIYYSQIVNDFQKGDIAEGYSVSREKKESFPLTVTSAQKNPTAFYLCASSLRLAGFSSPYEQYFGPGTRLTVT.

J is TRBJ2-7 and V is TRBV5-6, with D perhaps matching TRBD1 (5 bases). The V gene lost 0 bases and the J gene lost 2 bases, with 9 bases spanning the gap. CDR1 SGHDT and CDR2 YYEEEE come from the germline V gene. The CDR3 is 14 residues long. The CDR3 spells CASSLGPGTYEQYF. CDR3 in DNA: TGTGCCAGCAGCTTGGGCCCAGGGACCTACGAGCAGTACTTC.

The gene calls are TRBV10-3 and TRBJ1-1; D is ambiguous. Germline values: CDR1 ENHRY, CDR2 SYGVKD. The V gene lost 0 bases and the J gene lost 0 bases, with 11 bases spanning the gap. The CDR3 is made up of 16 amino acids. The DNA of the CDR3 is TGTGCCATCAGTGAGTCGATCGGGATCATGAACACTGAAGCTTTCTTT. Amino acid sequence: CAISESIGIMNTEAFF.

V usage is TRBV19 and J usage is TRBJ2-6; 11 bases are shared with TRBD1. CDR3 length: 17 residues. V was clipped by 5 bases and J by 0 bases; unmatched bases: 3. CDR1 is LNHDA and CDR2 is SQIVND in the germline V gene (reference sequence). As DNA, the CDR3 is TGTGCCAGTAGTTCCGGGACAGGGGGCTCTGGGGCCAACGTCCTGACTTTC. This gives the protein CASSSGTGGSGANVLTF.

The chain carries TRBV28 and TRBJ1-1; tentative D call: TRBD1 (5 bases). Trimming removed 4 bases from V and 2 bases from J, with 11 bases in between. CDR3 length equals 14 residues. Germline V lookup: CDR1 MDHEN, CDR2 SYDVKM. CDR3 DNA sequence: TGTGCCAGCAGTTACTCGACAGTTAACACTGAAGCTTTCTTT. Translation: CASSYSTVNTEAFF.

The chain couples TRBV9 to TRBJ2-7; tentative D call: TRBD1 (6 bases). The CDR3 has 13 amino acids. Germline CDR1 is SGDLS and CDR2 is YYNGEE. Trimming took 4 bases from V and 6 from J, leaving 14 bases between them. CDR3 loop: CASSKLTGTEQYF. CDR3 in DNA: TGTGCCAGCAGCAAATTAACAGGGACCGAGCAGTACTTC.

The J gene is TRBJ2-2, the V gene TRBV19, with TRBD2 identical over 10 bases. The CDR3 sequence is 16 residues long. Germline V lookup: CDR1 LNHDA, CDR2 SQIVND (reference sequence). The junction had 7 bases not matched to a gene; V was cut back by 5 bases and J by 4 bases. CDR3 bases: TGTGCCAGTAGTGGGCTAGCGGGAGCTAGCACCGGGGAGCTGTTTTTT. It translates to CASSGLAGASTGELFF.

The gene calls are TRBV27 and TRBJ2-2; TRBD1 is a possible D gene (6 bases). Trimming removed 5 bases at V and 0 bases at J, with 10 bases between. Looked up from germline, CDR1 is MNHEY and CDR2 is SMNVEV (reference sequence). This CDR3 spans 15 amino acids. CDR3 bases: TGTGCCAGCAGTAGACAGGCAACGAACACCGGGGAGCTGTTTTTT. Translated: CASSRQATNTGELFF.

The chain recombines TRBV28 with TRBJ2-1, with 12 nucleotides matching TRBD2. This CDR3 has 15 residues. Germline CDR1 reads MDHEN; CDR2 reads SYDVKM. Losses at the gene ends were 5 bases for V and 7 bases for J; bases not matched to a gene: 6. The CDR3 spells CASSTRTSGKNEQFF. The CDR3 DNA follows: TGTGCCAGCAGTACCCGGACTAGCGGGAAAAATGAGCAGTTCTTC.

The J gene is TRBJ2-2, the V gene TRBV6-6; D not certain. The CDR3 consists of 15 residues. Germline CDR1 and CDR2: MNHNY and SVGAGI (reference sequence). Trimming cost V 2 bases and J 3 bases, with 10 bases left between them. CDR3 sequence (DNA): TGTGCCAGCAGTTACCCAGGTCGAGACACCGGGGAGCTGTTTTTT. It translates to CASSYPGRDTGELFF.

CDR3 sequence reads: CATSTAGPADTQYF. The CDR3 DNA follows: TGTGCCACCAGCACGGCGGGGCCCGCAGATACGCAGTATTTT. This chain joins TRBV15 and TRBJ2-3; D may be TRBD2 (6 bases). Trimming took 4 bases from V and 4 from J, leaving 12 bases between them. The CDR3 is 14 amino acids. The V gene's germline CDR1 is LNHNV and CDR2 YYDKDF (reference sequence).

J is TRBJ2-3 and V is TRBV5-4; 7 positions match TRBD2. The ends lost 0 bases at V and 2 bases at J; junction bases unmatched: 6. The CDR3 is 16 amino acids. The germline gives CDR1 SGHNT, CDR2 YYREEE (reference sequence). The CDR3 loop reads CASSLGQLANTDTQYF. The CDR3 DNA reads as TGTGCCAGCAGCTTGGGCCAACTAGCGAACACAGATACGCAGTATTTT.

The chain combines TRBV10-3 with TRBJ2-2; tentatively, D is TRBD2 (5 bases). Germline V gene sequence: CDR1 ENHRY, CDR2 SYGVKD. CDR3 length: 14 amino acids. V lost 6 bases and J lost 7, with 15 bases in between. The CDR3 nucleotides read TGTGCCATCAGGAGCGGCGTACTACACGGGGAGCTGTTTTTT. Translated: CAIRSGVLHGELFF.

The CDR3 region is CASSVAFFYEQYF. The DNA of the CDR3 is TGCGCCAGCAGCGTGGCCTTTTTCTACGAGCAGTACTTC. This rearrangement joins TRBV5-1 to TRBJ2-7, with D hard to call. The CDR3 contains 13 residues. The V end was cut by 4 bases, the J end by 3 bases, with 11 bases between. Germline V gene lookup returns CDR1 SGHRS and CDR2 YFSETQ.

This clone showed up just once. V and J are TRBV2 and TRBJ2-7; the D gene is possibly TRBD1 (6 bases). The CDR3 sequence is 16 residues long. Trimming cost V 5 bases and J 2 bases, with 19 bases left between them. Germline assignment: CDR1 SNHLY and CDR2 FYNNEI. The CDR3 spells CASSPQQGLRTYEQYF. CDR3 nucleotides: TGTGCCAGCAGTCCCCAACAGGGATTGAGGACCTACGAGCAGTACTTC.

The chain combines TRBV11-2 with TRBJ2-7; D is uncertain. From germline, CDR1 is SGHAT and CDR2 FQNNGV. V was shortened by 6 bases and J by 0 bases, with 15 bases between the two germline ends. The CDR3 has 15 residues. CDR3 protein: CASSPREVNSYEQYF. The CDR3 DNA follows: TGTGCCAGCAGTCCCCGAGAGGTAAACTCCTACGAGCAGTACTTC.

CDR3 residues: CASSLGGANSGNTIYF. CDR3 DNA sequence: TGTGCCAGCAGCTTAGGCGGGGCCAACTCTGGAAACACCATATATTTT. This chain uses TRBV5-4 with TRBJ1-3; the D gene is possibly TRBD1 (5 bases). Germline V CDR1 and CDR2: SGHNT, YYREEE (reference sequence). This CDR3 is built from 16 residues. Trimming shortened V by 2 bases and J by 0 bases, and 12 bases separated the two germline ends.

The chain recombines TRBV29-1 with TRBJ2-7, with 8 bases fitting TRBD1. Germline lookup yields CDR1 SQVTM and CDR2 ANQGSEA. The CDR3 runs to 13 residues. The V and J ends lost 5 bases and 3 bases, in that order; junction bases with no gene match: 6. The CDR3 sequence: CSVLGTGRYEQYF. The DNA of the CDR3 is TGCAGCGTTCTAGGGACAGGCCGCTACGAGCAGTACTTC.

The rearrangement joins TRBV11-2 to TRBJ2-3, with 8 bases lining up with TRBD2. The CDR3 loop spans 15 amino acids. V shed 2 bases, J shed 5 bases, and the junction held 6 bases outside the gene matches. Germline V CDR1 and CDR2: SGHAT, FQNNGV. CDR3 region: CASSLSGGRGDTQYF. The CDR3, as DNA: TGTGCCAGCAGCTTATCGGGAGGGAGGGGAGATACGCAGTATTTT.

About this clone itself: Compared with germline, one end of the junction differs, possibly owing to a read error. The V gene is TRBV5-1, the J gene TRBJ2-5; 7 positions match TRBD2. The V gene's germline CDR1 is SGHRS and CDR2 YFSETQ. CDR3 length: 15 residues. CDR3 amino acids: CASSLGGGAQETQYF. CDR3 nucleotide sequence: TGCGCCAGCAGTTTGGGGGGAGGGGCGCAAGAGACCCAGTACTTC.

V usage is TRBV6-5 and J usage is TRBJ2-2; the D gene is possibly TRBD2 (6 bases). The CDR3 length is 15 residues. The germline V gene encodes CDR1 MNHEY and CDR2 SVGAGI. Trimming cost V 1 base and J 4 bases, with 10 bases left between them. The CDR3 bases are TGTGCCAGCAGTTACTTGGGGGGTGGCACCGGGGAGCTGTTTTTT. This sequence encodes CASSYLGGGTGELFF.

The rearrangement joins TRBV6-6 to TRBJ1-1, with unresolved D. V lost 0 bases and J 6 bases, leaving 5 bases between the germline ends. In germline, CDR1 is MNHNY, CDR2 SVGAGI (reference sequence). The CDR3 extends over 12 amino acids. CDR3 bases: TGTGCCAGCAGTTACTCTCAGGCTGAAGCTTTCTTT. It codes for CASSYSQAEAFF.